These 5 T cell receptor beta chains were all obtained from the same sample, sequenced in a study of cytotoxic CD8 clonotypes in ibrutinib-treated CLL. Some clones are missing from TCRdb's copy, which holds only in-frame ones; the method was immunoSEQ multiplex PCR. The table includes 110,000 to 150,000 clones, about 70% detected once. This specimen was PBMCs, taken after 24 months of ibrutinib treatment. The receptors shown here come from a human donor with chronic lymphocytic leukemia.

The sample holds many counts of this clone. The chain couples TRBV4-3 to TRBJ2-7, with D perhaps matching TRBD2 (5 bases). CDR3 size: 16 residues. Germline V CDR1 and CDR2: LGHNA, YSLEER. V was cut by 2 bases and J by 3 bases, with 17 bases left in between. This chain's CDR3 is CASSQRTQRSVYEQYF. In nucleotides, the CDR3 is TGCGCCAGCAGCCAAAGGACCCAGCGGAGCGTCTACGAGCAGTACTTC.

This clone was counted a few times. The V call is TRBV6-5, the J call TRBJ1-1, with D unresolved. Trimming shortened V by 6 bases and J by 7 bases, and 15 bases separated the two germline ends. Germline CDR1 is MNHEY and CDR2 is SVGAGI. CDR3 length: 13 amino acids. This CDR3 is CASSYGGGGEAFF. DNA of the CDR3: TGTGCCAGCAGCTACGGTGGAGGTGGTGAAGCTTTCTTT.

This clone was seen a single time. The gene calls are TRBV11-3 and TRBJ2-2; TRBD1 or TRBD2 may be the D gene (6 bases each). Between the trimmed V and J ends, which lost 5 bases and 3 bases, there was a span of 16 bases. The CDR3 is 16 amino acids. The V gene's germline CDR1 is SGHNT and CDR2 YENEEA. The CDR3 coding sequence is TGTGCCAGCAGCGCGCGCGGAGGGGGACACACCGGGGAGCTGTTTTTT. Translated, it gives CASSARGGGHTGELFF.

The V gene is TRBV6-6, the J gene TRBJ1-2; 11 nucleotides agree with TRBD1. Germline trimming cut 2 bases from V and 7 bases from J; bases unmatched to any gene: 6. This CDR3 region has 15 residues. CDR1 is MNHNY, CDR2 SVGAGI, per germline (reference sequence). This CDR3 reads CASSYAGTGGFGYTF. CDR3 sequence (DNA): TGTGCCAGCAGTTACGCCGGGACAGGGGGTTTTGGCTACACCTTC.

This chain uses TRBV28 with TRBJ2-1; possibly TRBD1 or TRBD2 for D (5 bases each). The CDR3 spans 12 residues. From germline, CDR1 is MDHEN and CDR2 SYDVKM. V gave up 5 bases and J gave up 15 bases, with 17 bases separating them. The CDR3, as DNA: TGTGCCAGCAGTCCCCAACGGCCGGGGCGGTTCTTC. Its translation is CASSPQRPGRFF.